These 25 T cell receptor beta chains were sequenced from one sample in a study of T cells in Graves' hyperthyroidism and ophthalmopathy. Amplified TCR beta CDR3 regions derived from RNA transcripts. During a first-round RT-PCR of the TCR CDR3, the HTBI primer set was used. TCRdb used MiXCR to reprocess the multiplex PCR reads, holding one entry per CDR3 protein. The sample includes about 640,000 distinct CDR3 sequences, around 21% of them seen just once. Sequencing was done on a sample of blood. Receptors were obtained from a man between 25 and 39 years old with Graves' ophthalmopathy.

This clonotype was recorded at least ten times. The CDR3 DNA sequence: TGTGCCTGGAGTGTAGAGTCCGGAAGGAACACCATATATTTT. Protein: CAWSVESGRNTIYF. The chain joins TRBV30 to TRBJ1-3; D uncertain. V was clipped by 0 bases and J by 7 bases, with 13 bases between them. CDR3 size: 14 residues. Germline V CDR1 and CDR2: GTSNPN, SVGIG (reference sequence).

The chain uses TRBV12-3 or TRBV12-4 and TRBJ2-1; perhaps TRBD2 as D (5 bases). This CDR3 is 13 amino acids long. V lost 3 bases to trimming and J lost 5 bases, with 8 bases between them. The CDR3, as DNA: TGTGCCAGCAGTTTCGGGATTGACAATGAGCAGTTCTTC. Amino acid sequence: CASSFGIDNEQFF.

The V gene is TRBV4-1, the J gene TRBJ1-4; D gene unclear. V was clipped by 4 bases and J by 8 bases, with 14 bases between them. The CDR3 totals 14 residues. Germline-derived CDR1 and CDR2 are MGHRA and YSYEKL. CDR3 residues: CASSRTGPREKLFF. CDR3 coding DNA: TGCGCCAGCAGCCGGACGGGCCCCAGGGAAAAACTGTTTTTT.

This clonotype was observed at least ten times. The chain uses TRBV15 and TRBJ1-1; D possibly corresponds to TRBD1 (5 bases). Per germline, CDR1 LNHNV and CDR2 YYDKDF (reference sequence). The CDR3 sequence is 15 residues long. Trimming took 0 bases from V and 4 from J, leaving 12 bases between them. CDR3 nucleotides: TGTGCCACCAGCAGAGAGAGGACGACAGTCACTGAAGCTTTCTTT. It codes for CATSRERTTVTEAFF.

The sample holds many counts of this clonotype. The gene calls are TRBV11-2 and TRBJ2-7; TRBD2 matches at 8 bases. With V trimmed by 1 base and J by 7 bases, 6 bases remained unmatched. This CDR3 spans 14 amino acids. The germline CDR1 and CDR2 sequences are SGHAT and FQNNGV. CDR3 bases: TGTGCCAGCAGCTTAGTAGCGGGGAAGGTTGAGCAGTACTTC. It encodes CASSLVAGKVEQYF.

This clonotype was seen many times. The chain joins TRBV12-3 or TRBV12-4 to TRBJ1-5, with a possible D match to TRBD1 (6 bases). The CDR3 is made up of 16 amino acids. The V gene lost 6 bases and the J gene lost 4 bases, with 19 bases spanning the gap. CDR3 region: CASSAGGALENQPQHF. DNA of the CDR3: TGTGCCAGCAGCGCGGGGGGGGCGCTGGAAAATCAGCCCCAGCATTTT.

The chain has TRBV20-1 and TRBJ2-3, with D hard to call. The CDR3 covers 13 residues. From germline, CDR1 is DFQATT and CDR2 SNEGSKA (reference sequence). V lost 3 bases and J 6 bases, leaving 13 bases between the germline ends. CDR3 nucleotide sequence: TGCAGTGCTAGGCTGGGGAACCAGGATACGCAGTATTTT. It yields the protein CSARLGNQDTQYF.

This sequence joins TRBV6-1 and TRBJ2-7; 9 positions agree with TRBD1. CDR3 length: 14 residues. Looked up from germline, CDR1 is MNHNS and CDR2 is SASEGT. Unmatched junction bases numbered 4, after V lost 2 bases and J lost 5 bases. The CDR3 nucleotides read TGTGCCAGCAGTGAATGGGACAGGGCTAACGAGCAGTACTTC. Residues: CASSEWDRANEQYF.

This clonotype showed up just a few times. This sequence joins TRBV20-1 and TRBJ1-4, with a tentative D call TRBD1 (5 bases). The germline V and J ends were trimmed by 6 bases and 0 bases, with 17 bases remaining between them. Germline values: CDR1 DFQATT, CDR2 SNEGSKA (reference sequence). The CDR3 extends over 16 amino acids. For the CDR3, the DNA is TGCAGTGCCACCGCGATACAGGTTACAACTAATGAAAAACTGTTTTTT. Its translation is CSATAIQVTTNEKLFF.

In this sample, this clonotype turned up a few times. This chain connects TRBV6-2 or TRBV6-3 to TRBJ2-2; 8 positions agree with TRBD2. The ends lost 7 bases at V and 6 bases at J; junction bases unmatched: 10. Germline V gene sequence: CDR1 MNHEY, CDR2 SVGEGT. This CDR3 region has 15 residues. Here the CDR3 reads CASIKAGVISGELFF. The CDR3 bases are TGTGCCAGCATCAAAGCGGGAGTAATTTCCGGGGAGCTGTTTTTT.

This clonotype appeared a few times. The J gene is TRBJ2-1, the V gene TRBV9, with D perhaps given as TRBD1 or TRBD2 (5 bases each). CDR1 is SGDLS and CDR2 is YYNGEE in the germline V gene. Trimming stripped 0 bases from V and 4 bases from J, with 20 bases between. CDR3 size: 18 residues. The CDR3 DNA follows: TGTGCCAGCAGCGTAGCGGAGACCTCCACGGGACGATACAATGAGCAGTTCTTC. Its protein product is CASSVAETSTGRYNEQFF.

This chain uses TRBV20-1 with TRBJ2-3, with D perhaps matching TRBD2 (5 bases). Germline V gene data show CDR1 as DFQATT and CDR2 as SNEGSKA (reference sequence). V lost 5 bases to trimming and J lost 4 bases, with 16 bases between them. The CDR3 is 14 residues long. CDR3 protein: CSAFPGLTPDTQYF. CDR3 nucleotide sequence: TGCAGTGCTTTTCCGGGATTAACCCCAGATACGCAGTATTTT.

This chain links TRBV6-5 with TRBJ1-3; 9 bases align to TRBD1. Germline V gene sequence: CDR1 MNHEY, CDR2 SVGAGI. The ends lost 4 bases at V and 2 bases at J; junction bases unmatched: 3. The CDR3 runs 15 residues. The CDR3 DNA sequence: TGTGCCAGCAGTTCAAGACAGGGGGCTGGAAACACCATATATTTT. Translation gives CASSSRQGAGNTIYF.

With regard to this clonotype: Just one base apart from a much larger clone, this may be a read error. The rearrangement links TRBV5-1 to TRBJ2-1, with D unresolved. Trimming removed 4 bases at V and 7 bases at J, with 12 bases between. In germline, CDR1 is SGHRS, CDR2 YFSETQ. The CDR3 is 13 residues long. The CDR3 DNA sequence: TGCGCCAGCAGCCACCCGGACGGTAATGAGCAGTTCTTC. Protein sequence: CASSHPDGNEQFF.

V and J are TRBV6-1 and TRBJ2-1, with a tentative D call TRBD2 (7 bases). This CDR3 contains 19 residues. Trimming cost V 5 bases and J 2 bases, with 25 bases left between them. Germline CDR1 reads MNHNS; CDR2 reads SASEGT. The CDR3 nucleotides read TGTGCCAGCAGTCCTACGGGGGGCGGTGGCCTCGGCGCCTACAATGAGCAGTTCTTC. Translated: CASSPTGGGGLGAYNEQFF.

The chain couples TRBV6-1 to TRBJ2-1; a weak D match, TRBD2 (5 bases). The V gene's germline CDR1 is MNHNS and CDR2 SASEGT. CDR3 length: 16 residues. Trimming stripped 2 bases from V and 8 bases from J, with 19 bases between. DNA of the CDR3: TGTGCCAGCAGTGAAATGGTCGGGGTGGGGAGCGATGAGCAGTTCTTC. Encoded protein: CASSEMVGVGSDEQFF.

This clonotype was counted at least ten times. The chain carries TRBV12-3 or TRBV12-4 and TRBJ1-6, with TRBD1 as a possible D gene (6 bases). V was shortened by 7 bases and J by 6 bases, with 16 bases between the two germline ends. The CDR3 runs 15 residues. CDR3 bases: TGTGCCAGCACCAAACAGGGCGCCGTTAATTCACCCCTCCACTTT. The encoded protein is CASTKQGAVNSPLHF.

This rearrangement joins TRBV9 to TRBJ2-3; 13 nucleotides align to TRBD2. Trimming cost V 0 bases and J 2 bases; bases outside gene matches: 6. The CDR3 has 18 amino acids. CDR1 is SGDLS and CDR2 is YYNGEE in the germline V gene. This CDR3 reads CASSVGTSGSHNTDTQYF. The CDR3 DNA sequence: TGTGCCAGCAGCGTAGGGACTAGCGGGAGTCACAACACAGATACGCAGTATTTT.

This clonotype was recorded at least ten times. J is TRBJ2-7 and V is TRBV7-9; 9 nucleotides match TRBD1. The CDR3 totals 14 residues. V gave up 3 bases and J gave up 5 bases; unmatched junction bases: 5. Germline V gene sequence: CDR1 SEHNR, CDR2 FQNEAQ (reference sequence). The CDR3 here is CASSFTGGGDEQYF. CDR3 bases: TGTGCCAGCAGCTTTACAGGGGGCGGCGACGAGCAGTACTTC.

This clonotype was found a few times. The chain couples TRBV6-1 to TRBJ2-2; either TRBD1 or TRBD2 may fit D (6 bases each). Germline V CDR1 and CDR2: MNHNS, SASEGT. This CDR3 has 15 amino acids. The V end lost 4 bases, the J end lost 4 bases, and 13 bases lay between the germline ends. The CDR3 spells CASSALRGGTGELFF. As DNA, the CDR3 is TGTGCCAGCAGTGCCCTCAGGGGAGGCACCGGGGAGCTGTTTTTT.

This clonotype was seen ten or more times. The chain is built from TRBV18 and TRBJ1-6; 7 bases line up with TRBD1. V lost 5 bases and J lost 8; bases outside the gene matches: 9. The CDR3 runs to 15 residues. Germline CDR1 is KGHSH and CDR2 is LQKENI. In DNA, the CDR3 is TGTGCCAGCTCATCGCACAGGGGTCGAGATTCACCCCTCCACTTT. It specifies CASSSHRGRDSPLHF.

The chain is built from TRBV7-9 and TRBJ2-7, with 10 bases that match TRBD1. V was pared by 5 bases and J by 5 bases, with 6 bases of the junction left unmatched. From germline, CDR1 is SEHNR and CDR2 FQNEAQ (reference sequence). The CDR3 contains 14 residues. The CDR3 region is CASSHRDRGNEQYF. In nucleotides, the CDR3 is TGTGCCAGCAGCCACCGGGACAGGGGCAACGAGCAGTACTTC.

This chain connects TRBV4-1 to TRBJ1-4; D remains ambiguous. The CDR3 is 16 amino acids. V lost 0 bases to trimming and J lost 8 bases, with 16 bases between them. The germline CDR1 and CDR2 sequences are MGHRA and YSYEKL. The CDR3 reads CASSQDRVGRREKLFF. The CDR3 DNA reads TGCGCCAGCAGCCAAGATCGGGTAGGCCGGAGGGAAAAACTGTTTTTT.

V and J are TRBV6-1 and TRBJ2-4; tentatively, D is TRBD1 (6 bases). With 5 bases removed from V and 0 bases from J, the gap between germline ends came to 20 bases. Germline V gene sequence: CDR1 MNHNS, CDR2 SASEGT. The CDR3 runs 18 residues. The CDR3 bases are TGTGCCAGCAGTCCCTGGGCCACCAGGGGCCGAGCCAAAAACATTCAGTACTTC. Translation: CASSPWATRGRAKNIQYF.

This rearrangement joins TRBV10-3 to TRBJ2-7; D may correspond to TRBD1 or TRBD2 (5 bases each). The CDR3 length is 14 residues. The ends were cut back, 3 bases at V and 7 bases at J, with 16 bases in the middle. Looked up from germline, CDR1 is ENHRY and CDR2 is SYGVKD. CDR3 DNA sequence: TGTGCCATCAGTGACGGCAGGGCGAGGGATGAGCAGTACTTC. Translation gives CAISDGRARDEQYF.